This passage covers 27 T cell receptor beta chains from one sample sequenced in a study of tissue T cells after allogeneic stem cell transplantation (dated by TCRdb to between 2021 and 2022). The sample's time point label, in plain terms: human tissue collected at research (rapid) autopsy. Library method: the immunoSEQ multiplex PCR assay. As stored in TCRdb, this immuneACCESS dataset retains in-frame rearrangements with V and J assigned. A fraction of the clones does not appear; measured against another copy, unresolved V genes explain less than half of the discrepancy, and the remainder lacks a known reason. The table for this sample lists 4,800 or so clones; roughly three quarters of them were counted only once. 7.7% of the sample rests with the top ten. The sequenced sample was tissue from the colon, obtained at autopsy. These receptors were obtained from a female donor over 55 with lung cancer.

This clone was counted a few times. V is TRBV10-2 and J is TRBJ2-2; D remains unclear. Germline CDR1 reads WSHSY; CDR2 reads SAAADI. The V and J ends lost 1 base and 4 bases respectively, with 7 bases between them. The CDR3 is made up of 14 amino acids. As DNA, the CDR3 is TGCGCCAGCAGTGAGTTTGAACGCACCGGGGAGCTGTTTTTT. The encoded protein is CASSEFERTGELFF.

The rearrangement joins TRBV9 to TRBJ2-4; weak D call: TRBD1 (8 bases). Trimming removed 1 base at V and 6 bases at J, with 17 bases between. CDR1 SGDLS and CDR2 YYNGEE come from the germline V gene. The CDR3 contains 16 residues. The CDR3 sequence is CASSVSGAGGRNIQYF. The CDR3 coding sequence is TGTGCCAGCAGCGTAAGCGGGGCAGGGGGCAGAAACATTCAGTACTTC.

This chain joins TRBV7-6 and TRBJ2-2, with 12 nucleotides matching TRBD1. V shed 6 bases, J shed 6 bases, and the junction held 2 bases outside the gene matches. The V gene's germline CDR1 is SGHVS and CDR2 FNYEAQ. The CDR3 runs 14 residues. The CDR3 here is CASRGQGAPGELFF. The CDR3 nucleotides are TGTGCCAGCAGGGGACAGGGGGCGCCCGGGGAGCTGTTTTTT.

V gene TRBV30 combines with J gene TRBJ2-2, with 8 bases lining up with TRBD2. The CDR3 extends over 17 amino acids. Germline V gene sequence: CDR1 GTSNPN, CDR2 SVGIG (reference sequence). J was trimmed by 7 bases and V by 0 bases; bases with no gene match: 13. Here the CDR3 DNA reads TGTGCCTGGAGTGTACTGCTCTCCGGACTAGCAAGCGGGGAGCTGTTTTTT. This sequence encodes CAWSVLLSGLASGELFF.

The chain recombines TRBV6-5 with TRBJ1-4; D unclear. CDR1 and CDR2 (germline): MNHEY, SVGAGI. The CDR3 extends over 15 amino acids. Trimming removed 0 bases at V and 4 bases at J, with 9 bases between. The CDR3 loop reads CASSYSGPYNEKLFF. The CDR3 DNA reads as TGTGCCAGCAGTTACTCAGGACCATATAATGAAAAACTGTTTTTT.

J is TRBJ2-7 and V is TRBV27; 9 nucleotides align to TRBD1. Germline V gene lookup returns CDR1 MNHEY and CDR2 SMNVEV (reference sequence). The CDR3 is 15 amino acids. V lost 1 base and J lost 9; bases outside the gene matches: 10. The CDR3 protein is CASSLLGQGPLRQYF. Here the CDR3 DNA reads TGTGCCAGCAGTTTATTGGGACAGGGTCCATTACGGCAGTACTTC.

V and J are TRBV5-1 and TRBJ1-4, with 9 nucleotides matching TRBD1. Germline lookup yields CDR1 SGHRS and CDR2 YFSETQ. This CDR3 comprises 17 residues. Unmatched junction bases numbered 10, after V lost 3 bases and J lost 4 bases. For the CDR3, the DNA is TGCGCCAGCAGCTCCGCACCAAAGGGACAGGGTAATGAAAAACTGTTTTTT. It specifies CASSSAPKGQGNEKLFF.

This clone was seen a single time. This chain joins TRBV18 and TRBJ2-7, with D uncertain. Germline loops: CDR1 KGHSH, CDR2 LQKENI. Between the trimmed V and J ends, which lost 3 bases and 6 bases, there was a span of 15 bases. This CDR3 is 14 amino acids long. This CDR3 is CASSPSDRRREQYF. CDR3 nucleotide sequence: TGTGCCAGCTCACCCTCGGACCGACGGCGCGAGCAGTACTTC. The whole variable domain, remainder taken from reference TRBV18 and TRBJ2-7, is NAGVMQNPRHLVRRRGQEARLRCSPMKGHSHVYWYRQLPEEGLKFMVYLQKENIIDESGMPKERFSAEFPKEGPSILRIQQVVRGDSAAYFCASSPSDRRREQYFGPGTRLTVT.

J is TRBJ1-2 and V is TRBV25-1; no clear D gene. CDR3 length equals 14 residues. In germline, CDR1 is MGHDK, CDR2 SYGVNS. Trimming cost V 3 bases and J 5 bases, with 13 bases left between them. The CDR3 DNA reads TGTGCCAGCAGTGACTTTATAGAAGCTTATGGCTACACCTTC. Its protein is CASSDFIEAYGYTF.

This chain joins TRBV19 and TRBJ2-3; 13 positions match TRBD2. Germline V gene lookup returns CDR1 LNHDA and CDR2 SQIVND (reference sequence). The CDR3 runs to 14 residues. Trimming removed 8 bases from V and 10 bases from J; junction bases left unmatched: 9. CDR3 amino acids: CASETSGRVRSQYF. CDR3 sequence (DNA): TGTGCCAGTGAAACTAGCGGGAGGGTTCGGTCGCAGTATTTT.

The chain uses TRBV11-2 and TRBJ2-5, with D unclear. Trimming removed 4 bases at V and 0 bases at J, with 18 bases between. The CDR3 length is 17 residues. Germline values: CDR1 SGHAT, CDR2 FQNNGV. DNA of the CDR3: TGTGCCAGCAGCTCGGGCCAAACCGTTTGGTACCAAGAGACCCAGTACTTC. Its protein product is CASSSGQTVWYQETQYF.

The chain uses TRBV7-9 and TRBJ2-2, with TRBD1 identical over 8 bases. The CDR3 is 15 amino acids. Germline V gene sequence: CDR1 SEHNR, CDR2 FQNEAQ (reference sequence). Unmatched junction bases numbered 5, after V lost 4 bases and J lost 4 bases. In nucleotides, the CDR3 is TGTGCCAGCAGCTCTCGGACAGGGTCCACCGGGGAGCTGTTTTTT. As protein: CASSSRTGSTGELFF.

With respect to this clone: The junction and the germline gene differ at one end; a read error may be behind it. The gene calls are TRBV2 and TRBJ1-6, with a tentative D call TRBD1 (6 bases). Germline V lookup: CDR1 SNHLY, CDR2 FYNNEI. This CDR3 has 15 residues. Written as DNA, the CDR3 is TGTGCCAGCAGCGAGGACAGCCTTTATAGTTCACCCCTCCACTTT. Translating gives CASSEDSLYSSPLHF.

The chain recombines TRBV27 with TRBJ2-7; 10 bases align to TRBD1. The CDR3 is made up of 16 amino acids. With V trimmed by 5 bases and J by 4 bases, 11 bases remained unmatched. CDR1 and CDR2 from the germline V gene are MNHEY and SMNVEV (reference sequence). The chain's CDR3 is CASSRFAGTGAYEQYF. The CDR3 DNA is TGTGCCAGCAGTCGATTCGCTGGGACAGGGGCTTACGAGCAGTACTTC.

This clone is large within its sample. The CDR3 protein is CASSPSRGGTGELFF. CDR3 in DNA: TGTGCCAGTAGCCCGTCAAGGGGAGGTACCGGGGAGCTGTTTTTT. The gene calls are TRBV19 and TRBJ2-2; D may be TRBD2 (6 bases). Trimming left V 6 bases short and J 5 bases short, with 16 bases between. This CDR3 is built from 15 residues. Per the germline V gene, CDR1 is LNHDA and CDR2 is SQIVND (reference sequence). The complete variable domain, with remaining parts taken from reference TRBV19 and TRBJ2-2, reads DGGITQSPKYLFRKEGQNVTLSCEQNLNHDAMYWYRQDPGQGLRLIYYSQIVNDFQKGDIAEGYSVSREKKESFPLTVTSAQKNPTAFYLCASSPSRGGTGELFFGEGSRLTVL.

The chain links TRBV29-1 to TRBJ2-3; possible D gene TRBD2, 6 bases. The V end lost 5 bases, the J end lost 9 bases, and 18 bases lay between the germline ends. Germline CDR1 and CDR2: SQVTM and ANQGSEA. The CDR3 covers 13 residues. The CDR3 DNA reads as TGCAGCGTTAGAGGGGTAAGCCGGGGGACGCAGTATTTT. This translates into CSVRGVSRGTQYF.

The rearrangement joins TRBV14 to TRBJ1-1; 10 bases are a match to TRBD1. V shed 5 bases, J shed 3 bases, and the junction held 6 bases outside the gene matches. Germline-derived CDR1 and CDR2 are SGHDN and FVKESK. The CDR3 totals 15 residues. The CDR3 sequence is CASSVRQGADTEAFF. CDR3 nucleotide sequence: TGTGCCAGCAGCGTGCGACAGGGGGCAGACACTGAAGCTTTCTTT.

V gene TRBV7-2 combines with J gene TRBJ1-6; D unclear. Germline V gene lookup returns CDR1 SGHTA and CDR2 FQGNSA. Trimming left V 6 bases short and J 7 bases short, with 4 bases between. The length of the CDR3 is 11 residues. CDR3 region: CASSSNSPLHF. The CDR3 DNA follows: TGTGCCAGCAGTTCGAATTCACCCCTCCACTTT.

This chain uses TRBV6-5 with TRBJ1-2, with D hard to call. V was cut by 6 bases and J by 3 bases, with 17 bases left in between. From germline, CDR1 is MNHEY and CDR2 SVGAGI. The CDR3 is 15 amino acids. The CDR3 sequence: CASRSPQAIHYGYTF. CDR3 sequence (DNA): TGTGCCAGCAGATCGCCCCAGGCCATTCACTATGGCTACACCTTC.

This sequence joins TRBV3-1 (or the pseudogene TRBV3-2) and TRBJ1-6; D not certain. This CDR3 spans 15 amino acids. Trimming shortened V by 1 base and J by 10 bases, and 14 bases separated the two germline ends. CDR1 and CDR2 (germline): LGHDT, YNNKEL (reference sequence). CDR3 bases: TGTGCCAGCAGCCAAGCTTACGGAGCTGGATCACCCCTCCACTTT. As protein: CASSQAYGAGSPLHF.

This rearrangement joins TRBV27 to TRBJ2-3; D remains unclear. Per the germline V gene, CDR1 is MNHEY and CDR2 is SMNVEV (reference sequence). Deletions cut 6 bases from V and 0 bases from J, with 10 bases between. The CDR3 contains 14 residues. In nucleotides, the CDR3 is TGTGCCAGCAGGGGGATTACGAGCACAGATACGCAGTATTTT. Translation: CASRGITSTDTQYF.

The chain joins TRBV5-6 to TRBJ1-1; D is undetermined. V dropped 3 bases and J dropped 2 bases, with 17 bases sitting between them. The CDR3 sequence is 16 residues long. The V gene's germline CDR1 is SGHDT and CDR2 YYEEEE. CDR3 sequence: CASSSKRMSLNTEAFF. In nucleotides, the CDR3 is TGTGCCAGCAGCTCCAAACGGATGTCTCTAAACACTGAAGCTTTCTTT.

The chain combines TRBV18 with TRBJ2-5, with 10 bases identical to TRBD2. V shed 3 bases and J 2 bases; nucleotides not matched to a gene: 12. The germline gives CDR1 KGHSH, CDR2 LQKENI. CDR3 length equals 18 residues. CDR3 in amino acids: CASSPSLSSGSIQETQYF. In DNA, the CDR3 is TGTGCCAGCTCACCTAGCCTCTCTAGCGGGAGTATACAAGAGACCCAGTACTTC.

The chain employs TRBV4-2 and TRBJ1-1; 9 positions match TRBD1. Trimming cost V 1 base and J 6 bases; bases outside gene matches: 6. The CDR3 has 15 residues. Germline CDR1 is LGHNA and CDR2 is YNFKEQ. Written as DNA, the CDR3 is TGTGCCAGCAGCCAAGGCGGACAGGGGATCGCTGAAGCTTTCTTT. Its protein is CASSQGGQGIAEAFF.

This chain uses TRBV25-1 with TRBJ2-3; TRBD1 agrees at 8 bases. The CDR3 runs 15 residues. V shed 2 bases and J 2 bases; nucleotides not matched to a gene: 3. Germline lookup yields CDR1 MGHDK and CDR2 SYGVNS. The CDR3 here is CASSERTGPTDTQYF. DNA of the CDR3: TGTGCCAGCAGTGAAAGGACAGGGCCCACAGATACGCAGTATTTT. Full variable domain (remainder filled in from reference TRBV25-1 and TRBJ2-3): EADIYQTPRYLVIGTGKKITLECSQTMGHDKMYWYQQDPGMELHLIHYSYGVNSTEKGDLSSESTVSRIRTEHFPLTLESARPSHTSQYLCASSERTGPTDTQYFGPGTRLTVL.

This clone has more than one count but fewer than ten. The genes are TRBV29-1 and TRBJ1-4; D might be TRBD1 (5 bases). Deletions cut 4 bases from V and 8 bases from J, with 14 bases between. Germline values: CDR1 SQVTM, CDR2 ANQGSEA. CDR3 length: 13 amino acids. CDR3 in DNA: TGCAGCGTTGCCGGCAGGGTGGGGGAAAAACTGTTTTTT. Amino acid sequence: CSVAGRVGEKLFF.

This chain links TRBV6-4 with TRBJ2-1, with TRBD1 as a possible D gene (6 bases). Germline-derived CDR1 and CDR2 are MRHNA and SNTAGT. V dropped 8 bases and J dropped 4 bases, with 18 bases sitting between them. The CDR3 spans 15 residues. CDR3 in DNA: TGTGCCAGCTCCCGCTCGGGGACAAAATACAATGAGCAGTTCTTC. This translates into CASSRSGTKYNEQFF.